Below, 14 T cell receptor beta chains from the same sample are listed, as sequenced in a study of T cell repertoires in cytomegalovirus infection (dated by TCRdb to the late 2010s). Sequencing instrument: Illumina HiSeq 1500. TCRdb reprocessed the public reads (quality trimming at Q25 with fastp, clone calling with MiXCR) and kept in-frame beta chains. CDR3 protein duplicates are merged, each entry listing the most common genes and DNA. Counted in this sample were roughly 920,000 distinct CDR3 sequences; about a third of them appeared once. The ten most abundant clones make up more than 12% of the sample. In light of the paper, this sample's treatment or condition label describes: in vitro stimulation with specific CMV peptide epitopes to enrich CMV-specific T cells. For these receptors, no antigen is known. The sequences come from cultured CD8+ T cells from PBMCs, collected from culture after CMV antigen stimulation. Receptors originate from a human donor in good health (CMV status not recorded). Some clones in this sample may be carry-over from other donors' samples.

The chain combines TRBV19 with TRBJ2-7; 10 bases line up with TRBD1. Per the germline V gene, CDR1 is LNHDA and CDR2 is SQIVND (reference sequence). Trimming took 5 bases from V and 2 from J; bases not matched to a gene: 6. This CDR3 contains 15 residues. CDR3: CASSPGQGPAYEQYV. As DNA, the CDR3 is TGTGCCAGTAGTCCGGGACAGGGGCCTGCCTACGAGCAGTACGTC.

The chain joins TRBV2 to TRBJ2-3; 10 nucleotides match TRBD2. The CDR3 has 15 residues. Germline values: CDR1 SNHLY, CDR2 FYNNEI. Losses at the gene ends were 7 bases for V and 6 bases for J; bases not matched to a gene: 10. The CDR3 DNA is TGTGCCAGCACTGCGGAGCGGGGGGGCTTGGATACGCAGTATTTT. Encoded protein: CASTAERGGLDTQYF.

This chain connects TRBV4-2 to TRBJ2-2; 7 bases agree with TRBD1. The CDR3 extends over 16 amino acids. The germline CDR1 and CDR2 sequences are LGHNA and YNFKEQ. V lost 4 bases to trimming and J lost 0 bases; unmatched junction nucleotides: 5. The CDR3 is CASSPGQASNTGELFF. The CDR3 DNA follows: TGTGCCAGCAGCCCCGGACAGGCCTCGAACACCGGGGAGCTGTTTTTT.

The table lists this clonotype with many counts. V usage is TRBV12-3 or TRBV12-4 and J usage is TRBJ2-1; D may be TRBD1 (5 bases). The V and J ends lost 6 bases and 7 bases respectively, with 13 bases between them. This CDR3 is 13 amino acids long. In DNA form, the CDR3 reads TGTGCCAGCAGGCTCGGAAAGGGGAATGAGCAGTTCTTC. It codes for CASRLGKGNEQFF.

This clonotype occurred a few times. The chain carries TRBV7-6 and TRBJ1-6, with D tentatively TRBD1 (5 bases). Germline lookup yields CDR1 SGHVS and CDR2 FNYEAQ. V was shortened by 5 bases and J by 0 bases, with 17 bases between the two germline ends. This CDR3 comprises 18 residues. The CDR3 DNA is TGTGCCAGCAGCCCGGGGACCCAATCGAGCTCCTATAATTCACCCCTCCACTTT. Its translation: CASSPGTQSSSYNSPLHF.

The chain combines TRBV7-2 with TRBJ1-1, with D tentatively TRBD1 (5 bases). The V end was cut by 10 bases, the J end by 6 bases, with 15 bases between. This CDR3 has 12 amino acids. Germline values: CDR1 SGHTA, CDR2 FQGNSA. The CDR3 loop is CATGADGSEAFF. The CDR3 region has the DNA TGTGCCACCGGGGCGGACGGGTCTGAAGCTTTCTTT.

This clonotype was detected a few times. The chain carries TRBV15 and TRBJ2-1; 8 nucleotides match TRBD1. V was clipped by 0 bases and J by 9 bases; unmatched bases: 4. The CDR3 sequence is 14 residues long. Per germline, CDR1 LNHNV and CDR2 YYDKDF (reference sequence). The CDR3 coding sequence is TGTGCCACCAGCAGAGATAGACAGGGGAGTGAGCAGTTCTTC. This sequence encodes CATSRDRQGSEQFF.

This chain uses TRBV6-2 or TRBV6-3 with TRBJ1-1, with TRBD1 as a possible D gene (6 bases). Trimming left V 2 bases short and J 1 base short, with 11 bases between. Germline V gene data show CDR1 as MNHEY and CDR2 as SVGEGT. The CDR3 is 15 amino acids. CDR3 in amino acids: CASSYPRTANTEAFF. The CDR3 nucleotides are TGTGCCAGCAGTTACCCGAGGACAGCGAACACTGAAGCTTTCTTT.

This clonotype has a count of ten or more. The chain has TRBV6-1 and TRBJ1-1; D not certain. The CDR3 runs 13 residues. The germline gives CDR1 MNHNS, CDR2 SASEGT. Trimming pared 7 bases from V and 5 bases from J, leaving 14 bases between. This CDR3 is CASTRGMGTEAFF. The CDR3 coding sequence is TGTGCCAGCACCCGAGGTATGGGGACTGAAGCTTTCTTT.

This clonotype showed up just once. The chain employs TRBV19 and TRBJ1-5; a possible D gene is TRBD1 (5 bases). Germline V gene sequence: CDR1 LNHDA, CDR2 SQIVND (reference sequence). The CDR3 loop spans 11 amino acids. The DNA for the CDR3 is TGTGCGGCAGGGCACAATCAGCCCCAGCATTTT. Protein sequence: CAAGHNQPQHF. The variable domain in full, with the rest retrieved from reference TRBV19 and TRBJ1-5, is DGGITQSPKYLFRKEGQNVTLSCEQNLNHDAMYWYRQDPGQGLRLIYYSQIVNDFQKGDIAEGYSVSREKKESFPLTVTSAQKNPTAFYLCAAGHNQPQHFGDGTRLSIL.

This clonotype was recorded at least ten times. The chain has TRBV18 and TRBJ2-1; D not resolved. This CDR3 comprises 11 residues. The germline V gene encodes CDR1 KGHSH and CDR2 LQKENI. V was clipped by 3 bases and J by 9 bases, with 6 bases between them. For the CDR3, the DNA is TGTGCCAGCTCACCGAAGGCTGAGCAGTTCTTC. Its protein is CASSPKAEQFF. The full variable domain, completed using reference TRBV18 and TRBJ2-1, is NAGVMQNPRHLVRRRGQEARLRCSPMKGHSHVYWYRQLPEEGLKFMVYLQKENIIDESGMPKERFSAEFPKEGPSILRIQQVVRGDSAAYFCASSPKAEQFFGPGTRLTVL.

This clonotype showed up many times. The J gene is TRBJ2-1, the V gene TRBV7-9; D may correspond to TRBD1 or TRBD2 (5 bases each). The length of the CDR3 is 15 residues. The germline gives CDR1 SEHNR, CDR2 FQNEAQ (reference sequence). V gave up 3 bases and J gave up 4 bases, with 13 bases separating them. The CDR3 region has the DNA TGTGCCAGCAGCTTTAGGGACGAGGGGTACAATGAGCAGTTCTTC. Protein sequence: CASSFRDEGYNEQFF.

This chain uses TRBV20-1 with TRBJ2-3; 9 nucleotides line up with TRBD2. The V segment lost 3 bases and the J segment 0 bases; nucleotides outside the gene matches: 7. This CDR3 has 16 amino acids. Per germline, CDR1 DFQATT and CDR2 SNEGSKA (reference sequence). This CDR3 reads CSASERGVASTDTQYF. The DNA for the CDR3 is TGCAGTGCTAGTGAGCGGGGGGTCGCTAGCACAGATACGCAGTATTTT.

This clonotype was seen a handful of times. This rearrangement joins TRBV14 to TRBJ2-7; D unclear. V lost 1 base and J lost 4, with 8 bases in between. This CDR3 comprises 13 residues. Germline V CDR1 and CDR2: SGHDN, FVKESK. The CDR3 sequence is CASSQVGLYEQYF. Here the CDR3 DNA reads TGTGCCAGCAGCCAAGTAGGGTTGTACGAGCAGTACTTC.